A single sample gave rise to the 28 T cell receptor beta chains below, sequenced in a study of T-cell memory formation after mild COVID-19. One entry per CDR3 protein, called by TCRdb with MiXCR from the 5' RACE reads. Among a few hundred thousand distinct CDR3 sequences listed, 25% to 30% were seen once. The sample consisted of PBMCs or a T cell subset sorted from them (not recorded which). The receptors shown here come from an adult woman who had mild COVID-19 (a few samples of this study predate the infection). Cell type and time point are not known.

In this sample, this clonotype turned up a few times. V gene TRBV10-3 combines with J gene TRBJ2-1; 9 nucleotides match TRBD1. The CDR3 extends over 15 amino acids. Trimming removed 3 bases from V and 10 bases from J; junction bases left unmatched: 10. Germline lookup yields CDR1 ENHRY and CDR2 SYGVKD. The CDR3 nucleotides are TGTGCCATCAGTGACCGGACAGGGGCCCAGGGGGAGCAGTTCTTC. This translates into CAISDRTGAQGEQFF.

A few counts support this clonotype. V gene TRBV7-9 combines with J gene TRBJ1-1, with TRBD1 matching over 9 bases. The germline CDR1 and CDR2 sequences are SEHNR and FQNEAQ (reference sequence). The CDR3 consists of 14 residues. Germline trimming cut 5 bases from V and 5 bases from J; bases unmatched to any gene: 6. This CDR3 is CASSEQGAKTEAFF. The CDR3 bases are TGTGCCAGCAGCGAACAGGGGGCGAAGACTGAAGCTTTCTTT.

The CDR3 loop is CASSPSRGLGRDTQYF. In DNA, the CDR3 is TGTGCCAGCAGCCCATCCCGCGGGTTGGGGAGAGATACGCAGTATTTT. The chain has TRBV7-8 and TRBJ2-3, with a tentative D call TRBD2 (5 bases). CDR3 length: 16 residues. CDR1 and CDR2 (germline): SGHVS, FQNEAQ. Trimming shortened V by 5 bases and J by 5 bases, and 20 bases separated the two germline ends.

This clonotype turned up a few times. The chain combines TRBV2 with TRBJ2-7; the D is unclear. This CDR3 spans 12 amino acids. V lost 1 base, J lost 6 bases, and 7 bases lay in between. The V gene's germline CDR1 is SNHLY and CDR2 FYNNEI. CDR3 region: CASSEEVLEQYF. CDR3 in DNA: TGTGCCAGCAGTGAAGAGGTCCTCGAGCAGTACTTC.

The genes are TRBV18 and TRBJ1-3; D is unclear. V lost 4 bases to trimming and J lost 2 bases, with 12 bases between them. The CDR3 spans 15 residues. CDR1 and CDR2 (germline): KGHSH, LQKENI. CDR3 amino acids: CASSLPPGTGNTIYF. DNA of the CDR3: TGTGCCAGCTCACTCCCGCCGGGGACTGGAAACACCATATATTTT.

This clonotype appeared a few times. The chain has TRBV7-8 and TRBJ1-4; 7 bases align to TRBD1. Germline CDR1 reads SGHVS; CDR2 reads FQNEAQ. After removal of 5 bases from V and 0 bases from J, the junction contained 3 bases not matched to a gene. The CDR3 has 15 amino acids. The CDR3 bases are TGTGCCAGCAGCCACCAGGGGGCAACTAATGAAAAACTGTTTTTT. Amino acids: CASSHQGATNEKLFF.

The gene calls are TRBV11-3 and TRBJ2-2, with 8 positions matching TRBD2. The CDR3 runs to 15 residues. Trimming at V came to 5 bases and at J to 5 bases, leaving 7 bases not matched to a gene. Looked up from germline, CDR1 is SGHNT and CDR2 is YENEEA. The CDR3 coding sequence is TGTGCCAGCAGCACCGGAGCGGGAGCTACCGGGGAGCTGTTTTTT. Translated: CASSTGAGATGELFF.

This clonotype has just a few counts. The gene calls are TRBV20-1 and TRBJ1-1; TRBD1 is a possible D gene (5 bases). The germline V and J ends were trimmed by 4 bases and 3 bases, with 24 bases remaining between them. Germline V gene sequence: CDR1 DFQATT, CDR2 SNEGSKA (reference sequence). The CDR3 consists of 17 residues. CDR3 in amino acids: CSATGGHRQSSDTEAFF. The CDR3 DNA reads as TGCAGTGCTACCGGCGGGCATCGACAGTCATCGGACACTGAAGCTTTCTTT.

The CDR3 here is CASSQEGETGGRSYTF. DNA for the CDR3: TGTGCCAGCAGCCAAGAGGGGGAGACAGGGGGAAGGAGCTACACCTTC. The chain employs TRBV3-1 and TRBJ1-2, with 9 bases that match TRBD1. The germline CDR1 and CDR2 sequences are LGHDT and YNNKEL (reference sequence). The CDR3 has 16 residues. V shed 0 bases and J 9 bases; nucleotides not matched to a gene: 11.

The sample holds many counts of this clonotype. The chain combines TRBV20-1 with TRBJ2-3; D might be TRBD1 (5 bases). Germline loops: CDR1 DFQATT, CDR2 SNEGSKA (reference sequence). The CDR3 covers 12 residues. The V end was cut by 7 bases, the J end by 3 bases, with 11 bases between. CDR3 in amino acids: CSVHPGTDTQYF. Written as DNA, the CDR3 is TGCAGTGTCCATCCAGGGACAGATACGCAGTATTTT.

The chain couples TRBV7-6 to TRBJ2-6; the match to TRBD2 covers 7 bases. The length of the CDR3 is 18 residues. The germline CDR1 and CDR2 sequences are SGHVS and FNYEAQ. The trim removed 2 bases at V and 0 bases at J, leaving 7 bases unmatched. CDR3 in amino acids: CASSLLSGASSGANVLTF. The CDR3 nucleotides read TGTGCCAGCAGCTTACTCAGCGGGGCGAGCTCTGGGGCCAACGTCCTGACTTTC.

CDR3 amino acids: CAIRGSQAGGSGYTF. CDR3 nucleotide sequence: TGTGCCATCAGGGGATCCCAAGCAGGGGGGTCTGGCTACACCTTC. J is TRBJ1-2 and V is TRBV10-3; 7 nucleotides agree with TRBD1. The CDR3 runs to 15 residues. The V segment lost 6 bases and the J segment 7 bases; nucleotides outside the gene matches: 14. Germline assignment: CDR1 ENHRY and CDR2 SYGVKD.

CDR3 loop: CSAPHYTDTQYF. The CDR3 DNA reads as TGCAGTGCTCCCCACTACACAGATACGCAGTATTTT. The J gene is TRBJ2-3, the V gene TRBV20-1; no reliable D call. Germline assignment: CDR1 DFQATT and CDR2 SNEGSKA (reference sequence). This CDR3 spans 12 amino acids. Trimming took 5 bases from V and 2 from J, leaving 8 bases between them.

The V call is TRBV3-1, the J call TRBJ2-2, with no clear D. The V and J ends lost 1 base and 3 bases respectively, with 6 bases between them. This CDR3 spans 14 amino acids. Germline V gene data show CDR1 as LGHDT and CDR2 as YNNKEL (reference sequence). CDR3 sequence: CASSQGVHTGELFF. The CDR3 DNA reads TGTGCCAGCAGCCAAGGGGTCCACACCGGGGAGCTGTTTTTT.

The DNA of the CDR3 is TGCGCCAGCAGCCAGGGACTTCAGTACGAGCAGTACTTC. It translates to CASSQGLQYEQYF. This rearrangement joins TRBV4-3 to TRBJ2-7; possible D gene TRBD2, 6 bases. From germline, CDR1 is LGHNA and CDR2 YSLEER. The V and J ends lost 3 bases and 4 bases respectively, with 10 bases between them. This CDR3 has 13 amino acids.

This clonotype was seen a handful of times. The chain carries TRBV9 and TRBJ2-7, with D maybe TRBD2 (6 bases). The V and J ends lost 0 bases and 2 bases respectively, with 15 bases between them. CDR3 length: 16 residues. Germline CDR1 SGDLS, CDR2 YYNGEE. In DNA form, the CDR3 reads TGTGCCAGCAGCGTAGGCCATCGGGACTCGACCTACGAGCAGTACTTC. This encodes CASSVGHRDSTYEQYF.

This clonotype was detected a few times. Here the CDR3 reads CASSLGGEMSNEQFF. CDR3 in DNA: TGTGCCAGCAGCTTGGGGGGTGAGATGAGCAATGAGCAGTTCTTC. The J gene is TRBJ2-1, the V gene TRBV9, with a tentative D call TRBD2 (6 bases). The CDR3 has 15 residues. Looked up from germline, CDR1 is SGDLS and CDR2 is YYNGEE. Trimming cost V 4 bases and J 6 bases, with 17 bases left between them.

CDR3: CAIMGTDGISNYGYTF. DNA for the CDR3: TGTGCCATCATGGGGACCGACGGCATTTCTAACTATGGCTACACCTTC. The chain uses TRBV10-3 and TRBJ1-2, with a weak D call TRBD1 (5 bases). The CDR3 loop spans 16 amino acids. Germline CDR1 reads ENHRY; CDR2 reads SYGVKD. Between the trimmed V and J ends, which lost 7 bases and 0 bases, there was a span of 18 bases.

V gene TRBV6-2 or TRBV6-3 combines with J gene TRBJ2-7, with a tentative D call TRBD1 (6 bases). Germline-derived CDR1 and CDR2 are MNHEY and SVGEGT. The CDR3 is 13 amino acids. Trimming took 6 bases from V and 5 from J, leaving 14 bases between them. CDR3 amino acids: CASRPTGSHEQYF. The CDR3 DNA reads TGTGCCAGCAGACCTACAGGGTCCCACGAGCAGTACTTC.

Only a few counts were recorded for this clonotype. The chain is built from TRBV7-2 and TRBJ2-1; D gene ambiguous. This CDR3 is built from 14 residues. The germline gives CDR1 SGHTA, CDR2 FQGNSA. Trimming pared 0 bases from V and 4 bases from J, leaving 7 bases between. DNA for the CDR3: TGTGCCAGCAGCTTAGCGGCTCAATACAATGAGCAGTTCTTC. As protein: CASSLAAQYNEQFF.

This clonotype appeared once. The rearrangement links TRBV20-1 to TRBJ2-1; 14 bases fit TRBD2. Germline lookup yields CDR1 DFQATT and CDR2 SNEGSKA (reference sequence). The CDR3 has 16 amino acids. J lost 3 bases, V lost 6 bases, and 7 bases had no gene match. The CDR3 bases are TGCAGTGCGCAGACTAGCGGGGGGGCAAACTACAATGAGCAGTTCTTC. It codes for CSAQTSGGANYNEQFF.

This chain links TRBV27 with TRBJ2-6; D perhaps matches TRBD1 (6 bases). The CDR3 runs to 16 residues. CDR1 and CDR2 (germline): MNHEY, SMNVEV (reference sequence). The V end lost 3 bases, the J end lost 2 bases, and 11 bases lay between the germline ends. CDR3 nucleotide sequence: TGTGCCAGCAGTTTCAGGGGACGACCTGGGGCCAACGTCCTGACTTTC. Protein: CASSFRGRPGANVLTF.

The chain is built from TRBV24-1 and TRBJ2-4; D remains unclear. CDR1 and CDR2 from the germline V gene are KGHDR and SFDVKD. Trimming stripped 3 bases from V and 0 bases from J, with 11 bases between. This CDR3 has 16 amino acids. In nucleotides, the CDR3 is TGTGCCACCAGTGATGAGGACGGGTTAGCCAAAAACATTCAGTACTTC. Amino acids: CATSDEDGLAKNIQYF.

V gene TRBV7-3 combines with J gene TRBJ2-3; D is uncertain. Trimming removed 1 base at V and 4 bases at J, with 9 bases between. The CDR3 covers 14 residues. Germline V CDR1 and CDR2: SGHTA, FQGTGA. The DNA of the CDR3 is TGTGCCAGCAGCTTAATAGGACCCGCAGATACGCAGTATTTT. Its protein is CASSLIGPADTQYF.

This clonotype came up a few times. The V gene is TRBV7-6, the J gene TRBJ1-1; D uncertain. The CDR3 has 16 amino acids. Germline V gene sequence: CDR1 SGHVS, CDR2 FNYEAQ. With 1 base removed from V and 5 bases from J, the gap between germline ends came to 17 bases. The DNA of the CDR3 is TGTGCCAGCAGCTTAGGACGAGGAGCCCGAGCTACTGAAGCTTTCTTT. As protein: CASSLGRGARATEAFF.

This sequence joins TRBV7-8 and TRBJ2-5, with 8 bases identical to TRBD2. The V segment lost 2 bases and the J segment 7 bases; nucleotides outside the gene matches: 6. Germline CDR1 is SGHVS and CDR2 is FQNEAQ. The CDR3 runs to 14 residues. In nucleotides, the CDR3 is TGTGCCAGCAGCTTAACTAGCGGCTCCAGGACCCAGTACTTC. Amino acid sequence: CASSLTSGSRTQYF.

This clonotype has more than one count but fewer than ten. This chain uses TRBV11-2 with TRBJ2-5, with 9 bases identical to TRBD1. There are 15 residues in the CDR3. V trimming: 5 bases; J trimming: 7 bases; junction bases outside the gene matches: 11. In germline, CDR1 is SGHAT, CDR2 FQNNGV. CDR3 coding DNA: TGTGCCAGCAGCCCCCGGGACAGGGTTTCGGTGACCCAGTACTTC. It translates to CASSPRDRVSVTQYF.

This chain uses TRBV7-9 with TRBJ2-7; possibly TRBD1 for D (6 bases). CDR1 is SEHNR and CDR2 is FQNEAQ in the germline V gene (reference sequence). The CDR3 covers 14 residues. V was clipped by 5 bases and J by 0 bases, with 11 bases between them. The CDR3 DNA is TGTGCCAGCAGCCGCCAGGGGAGCTCCTACGAGCAGTACTTC. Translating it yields CASSRQGSSYEQYF.